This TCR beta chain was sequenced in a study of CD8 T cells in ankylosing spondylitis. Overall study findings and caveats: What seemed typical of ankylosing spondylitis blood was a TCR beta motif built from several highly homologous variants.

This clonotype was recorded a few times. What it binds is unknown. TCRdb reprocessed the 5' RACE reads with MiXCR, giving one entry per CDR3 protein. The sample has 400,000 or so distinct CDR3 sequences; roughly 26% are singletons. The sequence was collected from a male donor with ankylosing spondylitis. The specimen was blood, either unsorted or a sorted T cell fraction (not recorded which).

CDR3 DNA: TGTGCCAGCTTTTCGGAGACGGAAGGTGAGCAGTTCTTC. Residues: CASFSETEGEQFF. The chain recombines TRBV6-6 with TRBJ2-1, with D unresolved. Trimming took off 8 bases at V and 9 bases at J, with 17 bases between the two ends. The CDR3 totals 13 residues. Germline CDR1 and CDR2: MNHNY and SVGAGI (reference sequence).